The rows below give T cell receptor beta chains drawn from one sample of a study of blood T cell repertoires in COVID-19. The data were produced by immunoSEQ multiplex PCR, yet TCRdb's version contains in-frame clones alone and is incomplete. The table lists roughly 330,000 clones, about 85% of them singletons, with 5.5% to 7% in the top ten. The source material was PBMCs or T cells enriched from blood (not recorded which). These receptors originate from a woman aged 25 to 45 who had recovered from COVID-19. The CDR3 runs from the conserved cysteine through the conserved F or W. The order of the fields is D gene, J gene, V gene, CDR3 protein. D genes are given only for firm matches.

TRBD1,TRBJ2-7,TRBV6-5,CASRTRTGDEQYF
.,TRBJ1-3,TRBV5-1,CASSLARPRSGNTIYF
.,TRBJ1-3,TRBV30,CAWSPQDRFMDTIYF
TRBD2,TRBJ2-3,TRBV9,CASKRTSDTDTQYF
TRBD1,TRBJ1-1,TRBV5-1,CASSSLYAGQGGTEAFF
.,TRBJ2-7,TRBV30,CAWGNDRRASSYEQYF
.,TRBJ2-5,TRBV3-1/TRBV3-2,CASSQEWGPGETQYF
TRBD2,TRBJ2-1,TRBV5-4,CASSLRTSGGSEQFF
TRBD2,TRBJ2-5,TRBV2,CASIGLAGGLQETQYF
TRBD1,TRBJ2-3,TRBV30,CAWVLDRGTDTQYF
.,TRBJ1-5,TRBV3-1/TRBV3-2,CASSQGQYQPQHF
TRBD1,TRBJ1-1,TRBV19,CASSIDWTGLYTEAFF
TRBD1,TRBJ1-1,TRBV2,CATLPGQGIGGAEAFF
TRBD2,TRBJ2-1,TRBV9,CASGRTSGGAREQFF
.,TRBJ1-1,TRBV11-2,CASSLEGVMNTEAFF
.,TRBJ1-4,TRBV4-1,CASSQEGQEDEKLFF
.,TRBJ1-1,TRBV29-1,CSVRGLEAFF
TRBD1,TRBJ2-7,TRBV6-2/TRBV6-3,CASSYLAGGYEQYF
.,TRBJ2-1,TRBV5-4,CASSPASTGNNEQFF
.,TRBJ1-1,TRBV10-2,CASSYMNTEAFF
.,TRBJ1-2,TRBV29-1,CSVDLGGTF
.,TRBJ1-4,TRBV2,CASSVGTLNEKLFF
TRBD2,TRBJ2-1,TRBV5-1,CASSYRAGGNEQFF
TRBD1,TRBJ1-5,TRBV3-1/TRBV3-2,CASSRTGFGPQHF
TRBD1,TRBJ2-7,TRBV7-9,CASSGTGGYEQYF
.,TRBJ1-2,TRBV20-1,CSASRGRDGYTF
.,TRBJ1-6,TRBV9,CASSLYRDNSPLHF
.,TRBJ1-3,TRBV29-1,CSVVPSSGNTIYF
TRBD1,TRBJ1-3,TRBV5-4,CASSLGGGGGNTIYF
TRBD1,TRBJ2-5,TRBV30,CACAGQGQQETQYF
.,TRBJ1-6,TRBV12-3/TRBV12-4,CASRQKAAPLHF
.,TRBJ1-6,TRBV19,CASSPGQGSPLHF
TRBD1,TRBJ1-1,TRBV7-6,CASSWTGGSTEAFF
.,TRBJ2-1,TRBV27,CASSSLTTGIRQDNEQFF
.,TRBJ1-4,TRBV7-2,CASSSSNEKLFF
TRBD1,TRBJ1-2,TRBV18,CASSPPGQKGYGYTF
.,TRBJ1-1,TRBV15,CATSRDLSTEAFF
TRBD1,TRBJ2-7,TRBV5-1,CASSPRTGEIYEQYF
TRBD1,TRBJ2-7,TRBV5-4,CASSLRDRGYEQYF
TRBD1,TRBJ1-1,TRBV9,CASSVGGLQGAFF
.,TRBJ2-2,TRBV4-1,CASSPGTFTGELFF
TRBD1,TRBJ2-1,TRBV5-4,CASSPDRVLGNEQFF
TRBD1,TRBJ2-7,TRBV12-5,CASFNPSGGSEQYF
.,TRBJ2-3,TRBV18,CASSRQLDPYTDTQYF
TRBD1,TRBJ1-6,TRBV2,CASSEGQGLSPLHF
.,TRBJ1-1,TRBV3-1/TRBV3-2,CASSQAGNTEAFF
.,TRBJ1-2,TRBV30,CAWKPKSHGYTF
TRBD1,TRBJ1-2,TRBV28,CASSSTGGGYGYTF
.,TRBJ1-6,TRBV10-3,CAISEHDNSPLHF
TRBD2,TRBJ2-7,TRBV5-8,CASTLSGGHYEQYF